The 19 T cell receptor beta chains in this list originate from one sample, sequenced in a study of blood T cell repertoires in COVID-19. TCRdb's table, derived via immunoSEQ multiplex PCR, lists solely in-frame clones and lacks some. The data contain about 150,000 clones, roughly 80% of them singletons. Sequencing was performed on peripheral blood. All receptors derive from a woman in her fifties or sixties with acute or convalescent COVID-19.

CDR3: CASSYNRQGNGNTIYF. The CDR3 DNA reads TGTGCCAGCAGTTACAATCGACAGGGGAACGGAAACACCATATATTTT. V usage is TRBV6-2 or TRBV6-3 and J usage is TRBJ1-3; 8 bases are shared with TRBD1. The CDR3 loop spans 16 amino acids. The germline CDR1 and CDR2 sequences are MNHEY and SVGEGT. V lost 2 bases and J lost 4; bases outside the gene matches: 7.

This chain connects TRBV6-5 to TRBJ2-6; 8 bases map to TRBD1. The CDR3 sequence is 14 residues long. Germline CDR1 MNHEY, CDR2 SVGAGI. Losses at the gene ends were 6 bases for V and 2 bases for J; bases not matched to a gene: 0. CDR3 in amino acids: CASRDRAGANVLTF. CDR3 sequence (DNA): TGTGCCAGCAGGGACAGGGCTGGGGCCAACGTCCTGACTTTC.

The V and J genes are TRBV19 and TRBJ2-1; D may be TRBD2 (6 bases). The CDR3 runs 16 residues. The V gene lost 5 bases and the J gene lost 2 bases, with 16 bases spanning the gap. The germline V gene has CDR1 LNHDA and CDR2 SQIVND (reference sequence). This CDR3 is CASSPRGGTPYNEQFF. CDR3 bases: TGTGCCAGTAGTCCCCGTGGGGGGACCCCCTACAATGAGCAGTTCTTC.

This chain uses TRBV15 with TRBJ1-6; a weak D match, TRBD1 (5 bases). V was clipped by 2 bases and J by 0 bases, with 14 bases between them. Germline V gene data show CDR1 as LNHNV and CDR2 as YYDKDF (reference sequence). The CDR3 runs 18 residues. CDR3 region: CATSRLGEESSYNSPLHF. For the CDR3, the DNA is TGTGCCACCAGCAGATTGGGGGAGGAGAGCTCCTATAATTCACCCCTCCACTTT.

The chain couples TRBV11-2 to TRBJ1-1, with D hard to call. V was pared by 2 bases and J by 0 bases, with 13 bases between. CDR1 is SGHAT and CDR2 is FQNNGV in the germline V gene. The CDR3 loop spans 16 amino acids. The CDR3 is CASSLHPAGVNTEAFF. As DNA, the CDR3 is TGTGCCAGCAGCTTACACCCCGCGGGCGTGAACACTGAAGCTTTCTTT.

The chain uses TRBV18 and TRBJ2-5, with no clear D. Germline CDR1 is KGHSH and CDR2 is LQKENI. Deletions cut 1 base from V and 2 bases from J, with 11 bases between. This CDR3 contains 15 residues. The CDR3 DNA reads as TGTGCCAGCTCACCACGAGGAAGTACACAAGAGACCCAGTACTTC. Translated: CASSPRGSTQETQYF. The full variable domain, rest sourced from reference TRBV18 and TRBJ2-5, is NAGVMQNPRHLVRRRGQEARLRCSPMKGHSHVYWYRQLPEEGLKFMVYLQKENIIDESGMPKERFSAEFPKEGPSILRIQQVVRGDSAAYFCASSPRGSTQETQYFGPGTRLLVL.

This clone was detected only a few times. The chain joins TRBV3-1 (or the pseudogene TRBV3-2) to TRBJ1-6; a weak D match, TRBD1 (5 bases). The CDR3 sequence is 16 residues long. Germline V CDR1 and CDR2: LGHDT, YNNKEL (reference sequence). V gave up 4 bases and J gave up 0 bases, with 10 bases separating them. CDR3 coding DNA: TGTGCCAGCAGCCCTGGGGCCCGCTCCTATAATTCACCCCTCCACTTT. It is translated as CASSPGARSYNSPLHF.

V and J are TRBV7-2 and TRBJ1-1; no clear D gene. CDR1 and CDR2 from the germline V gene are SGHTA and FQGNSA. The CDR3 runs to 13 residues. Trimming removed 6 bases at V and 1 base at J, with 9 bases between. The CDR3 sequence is CASRVQANTEAFF. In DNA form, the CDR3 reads TGTGCCAGCAGAGTTCAAGCGAACACTGAAGCTTTCTTT.

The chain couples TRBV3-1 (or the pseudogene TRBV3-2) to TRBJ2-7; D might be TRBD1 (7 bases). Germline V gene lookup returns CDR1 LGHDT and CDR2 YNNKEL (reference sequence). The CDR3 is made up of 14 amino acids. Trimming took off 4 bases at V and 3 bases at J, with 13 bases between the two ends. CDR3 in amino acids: CASSPEGARYEQYF. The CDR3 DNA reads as TGTGCCAGCAGCCCGGAGGGGGCCCGCTACGAGCAGTACTTC.

The CDR3 sequence is CASSPRGQDHTNTGELFF. The CDR3 bases are TGTGCCAGCTCACCTCGAGGACAGGATCATACGAACACCGGGGAGCTGTTTTTT. This chain links TRBV18 with TRBJ2-2; 7 bases match TRBD1. Germline loops: CDR1 KGHSH, CDR2 LQKENI. The CDR3 is 18 amino acids. J lost 0 bases, V lost 3 bases, and 10 bases had no gene match. The variable domain in full, completed from reference TRBV18 and TRBJ2-2, reads NAGVMQNPRHLVRRRGQEARLRCSPMKGHSHVYWYRQLPEEGLKFMVYLQKENIIDESGMPKERFSAEFPKEGPSILRIQQVVRGDSAAYFCASSPRGQDHTNTGELFFGEGSRLTVL.

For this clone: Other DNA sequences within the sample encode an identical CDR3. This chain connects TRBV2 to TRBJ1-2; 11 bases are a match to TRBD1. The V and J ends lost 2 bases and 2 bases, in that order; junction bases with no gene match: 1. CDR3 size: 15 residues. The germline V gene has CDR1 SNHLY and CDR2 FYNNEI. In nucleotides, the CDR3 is TGTGCCAGCAGTGAACGGACAGGGGGCAACTATGGCTACACCTTC. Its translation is CASSERTGGNYGYTF.

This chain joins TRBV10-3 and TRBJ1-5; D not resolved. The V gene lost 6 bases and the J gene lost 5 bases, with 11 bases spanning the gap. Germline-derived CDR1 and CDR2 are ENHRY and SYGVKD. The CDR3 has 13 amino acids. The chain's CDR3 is CAIRVREDQPQHF. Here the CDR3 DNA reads TGTGCCATCAGAGTGAGGGAGGATCAGCCCCAGCATTTT.

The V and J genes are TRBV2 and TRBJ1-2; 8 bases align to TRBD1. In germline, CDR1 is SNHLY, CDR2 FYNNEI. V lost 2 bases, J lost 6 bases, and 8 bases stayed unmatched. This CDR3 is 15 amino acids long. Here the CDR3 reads CASSEMVRGQDGYTF. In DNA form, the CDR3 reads TGTGCCAGCAGTGAAATGGTCAGGGGGCAGGATGGCTACACCTTC.

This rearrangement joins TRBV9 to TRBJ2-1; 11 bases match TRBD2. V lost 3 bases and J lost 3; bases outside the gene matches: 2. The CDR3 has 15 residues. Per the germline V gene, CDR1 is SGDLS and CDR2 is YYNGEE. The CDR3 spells CASSGLAGRYNEQFF. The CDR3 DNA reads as TGTGCCAGCAGCGGACTAGCGGGGCGCTACAATGAGCAGTTCTTC.

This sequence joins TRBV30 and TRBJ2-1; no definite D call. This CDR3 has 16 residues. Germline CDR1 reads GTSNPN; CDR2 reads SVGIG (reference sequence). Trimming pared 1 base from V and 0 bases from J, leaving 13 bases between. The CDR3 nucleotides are TGTGCCTGGAGTGCCCTAACTCCTATCTCCTACAATGAGCAGTTCTTC. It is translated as CAWSALTPISYNEQFF.

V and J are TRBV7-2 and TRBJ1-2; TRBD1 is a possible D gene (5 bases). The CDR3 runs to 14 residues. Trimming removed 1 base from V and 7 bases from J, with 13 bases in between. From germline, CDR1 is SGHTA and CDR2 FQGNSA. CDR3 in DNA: TGTGCCAGCAGCTTAGTGTCTCCCACAGGTGGCTACACCTTC. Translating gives CASSLVSPTGGYTF.

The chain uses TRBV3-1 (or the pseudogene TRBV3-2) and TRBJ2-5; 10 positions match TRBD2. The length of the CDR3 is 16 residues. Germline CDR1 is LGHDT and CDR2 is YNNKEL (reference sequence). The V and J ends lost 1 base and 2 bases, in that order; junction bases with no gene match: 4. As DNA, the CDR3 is TGTGCCAGCAGCCAAGTGCTTAGCGGGGGGCAAGAGACCCAGTACTTC. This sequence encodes CASSQVLSGGQETQYF.

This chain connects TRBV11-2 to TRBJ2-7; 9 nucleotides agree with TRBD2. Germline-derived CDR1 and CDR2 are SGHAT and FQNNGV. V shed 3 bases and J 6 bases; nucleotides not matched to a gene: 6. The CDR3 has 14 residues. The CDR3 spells CASSFNSGGREQYV. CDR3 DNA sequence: TGTGCCAGCAGCTTTAACAGCGGGGGGCGCGAGCAGTACGTC.

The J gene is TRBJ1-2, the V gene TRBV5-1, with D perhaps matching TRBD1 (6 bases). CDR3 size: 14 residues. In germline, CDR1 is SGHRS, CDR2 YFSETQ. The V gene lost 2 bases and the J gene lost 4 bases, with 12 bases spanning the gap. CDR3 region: CASSFSQDSYGYTF. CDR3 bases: TGCGCCAGCAGCTTTTCCCAGGACAGCTATGGCTACACCTTC.